Listed below are T cell receptor beta chains from one sample, sequenced in a study of OX40 agonist ivuxolimab in advanced cancers. Clones were sequenced by immunoSEQ multiplex PCR, and TCRdb holds only the in-frame ones, with some missing. The sample comprises around 69,000 clones, 70% to 90% of which are singletons, and 4% rests with the top ten. This sample comprised CD4+ or CD8+ T cells sorted from blood, obtained in a trial of the OX40 agonist ivuxolimab. These receptors were obtained from an adult with an advanced solid tumor such as melanoma, head and neck, liver or kidney cancer. Both conserved end residues are part of each CDR3. A D gene is named only where the DNA matches it firmly.

CDR3nt	CDR3aa	v_gene	j_gene	d_gene
TGTGCCAGCAGCTTGGGGCCCGGGCCGAATCAGCCCCAGCATTTT	CASSLGPGPNQPQHF	TRBV5-6	TRBJ1-5	.
TGTGCCAGCAGTTACGGCGGATCCAATGAGCAGTTCTTC	CASSYGGSNEQFF	TRBV6-5	TRBJ2-1	.
TGCGCCAGCAGACAGGGGCAAGGAGGGACCCAGTACTTC	CASRQGQGGTQYF	TRBV5-1	TRBJ2-5	TRBD1
TGCGCCAGCAGCTTGGCAGTGGGACGGGTGGACAATGAGCAGTTCTTC	CASSLAVGRVDNEQFF	TRBV5-1	TRBJ2-1	.
TGTGCCAGTAGTATAGCGGGAGGAATCTACAATGAGCAGTTCTTC	CASSIAGGIYNEQFF	TRBV19	TRBJ2-1	TRBD2
TGTGCCTGGAGTGTTCCAGGGGGCTTCTTTCAGTACTTC	CAWSVPGGFFQYF	TRBV30	TRBJ2-4	TRBD1
TGTGCCAGCAGCCCCCGACTCGGGGGAGAAGTGAATGAGCAGTTCTTC	CASSPRLGGEVNEQFF	TRBV11-3	TRBJ2-1	.
TGTGCCAGCAGCAACTGGGGGTCCGGGGAGCTGTTTTTT	CASSNWGSGELFF	TRBV5-5	TRBJ2-2	.
TGTGCCAGCAGTTTAGGGGCAGGGGCCTACGAGCAGTACTTC	CASSLGAGAYEQYF	TRBV28	TRBJ2-7	.
TGTGCCAGTAGTTTTCAGGACAGGGGAACTGAAAAACTGTTTTTT	CASSFQDRGTEKLFF	TRBV19	TRBJ1-4	TRBD1
TGTGCCAGCAGCCCCCTCCAGGGACTAGCGGTTGGTACGCAGTATTTT	CASSPLQGLAVGTQYF	TRBV14	TRBJ2-3	TRBD2